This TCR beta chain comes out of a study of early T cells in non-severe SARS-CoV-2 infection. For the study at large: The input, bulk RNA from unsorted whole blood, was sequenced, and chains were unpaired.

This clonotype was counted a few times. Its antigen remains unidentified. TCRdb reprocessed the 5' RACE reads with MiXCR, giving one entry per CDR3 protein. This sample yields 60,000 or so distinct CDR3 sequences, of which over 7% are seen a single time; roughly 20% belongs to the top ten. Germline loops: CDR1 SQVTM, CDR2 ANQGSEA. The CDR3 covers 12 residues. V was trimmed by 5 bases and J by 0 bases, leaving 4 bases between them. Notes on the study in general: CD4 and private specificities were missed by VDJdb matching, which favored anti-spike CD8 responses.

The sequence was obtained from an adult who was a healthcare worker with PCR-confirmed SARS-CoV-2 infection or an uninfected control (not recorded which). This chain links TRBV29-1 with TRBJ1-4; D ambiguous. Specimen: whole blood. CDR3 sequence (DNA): TGCAGCGTTCTTTCAACTAATGAAAAACTGTTTTTT. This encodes CSVLSTNEKLFF. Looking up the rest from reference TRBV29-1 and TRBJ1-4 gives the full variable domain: SAVISQKPSRDICQRGTSLTIQCQVDSQVTMMFWYRQQPGQSLTLIATANQGSEATYESGFVIDKFPISRPNLTFSTLTVSNMSPEDSSIYLCSVLSTNEKLFFGSGTQLSVL.